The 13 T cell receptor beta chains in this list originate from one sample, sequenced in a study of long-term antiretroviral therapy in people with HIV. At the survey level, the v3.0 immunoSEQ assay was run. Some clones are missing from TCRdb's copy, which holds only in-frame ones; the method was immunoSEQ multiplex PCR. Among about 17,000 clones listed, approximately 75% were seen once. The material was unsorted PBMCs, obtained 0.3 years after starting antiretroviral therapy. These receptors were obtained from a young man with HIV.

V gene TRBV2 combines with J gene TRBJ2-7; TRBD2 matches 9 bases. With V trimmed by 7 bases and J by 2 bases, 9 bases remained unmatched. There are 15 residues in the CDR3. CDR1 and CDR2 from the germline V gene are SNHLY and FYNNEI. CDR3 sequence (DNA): TGTGCCAGCAATCGAGCGGGGGGACAACCCTACGAGCAGTACGTC. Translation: CASNRAGGQPYEQYV.

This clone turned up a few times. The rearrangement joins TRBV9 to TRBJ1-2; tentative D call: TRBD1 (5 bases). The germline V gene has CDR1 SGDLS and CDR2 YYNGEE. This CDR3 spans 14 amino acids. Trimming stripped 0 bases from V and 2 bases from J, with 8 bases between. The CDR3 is CASSVEAGNYGYTF. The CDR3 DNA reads TGTGCCAGCAGCGTAGAGGCAGGGAACTATGGCTACACCTTC.

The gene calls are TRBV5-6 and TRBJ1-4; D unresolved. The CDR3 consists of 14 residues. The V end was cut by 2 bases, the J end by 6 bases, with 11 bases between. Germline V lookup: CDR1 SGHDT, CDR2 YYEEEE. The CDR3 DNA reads TGTGCCAGCAGCTTCGGTCGGGGATATGAAAAACTGTTTTTT. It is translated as CASSFGRGYEKLFF.

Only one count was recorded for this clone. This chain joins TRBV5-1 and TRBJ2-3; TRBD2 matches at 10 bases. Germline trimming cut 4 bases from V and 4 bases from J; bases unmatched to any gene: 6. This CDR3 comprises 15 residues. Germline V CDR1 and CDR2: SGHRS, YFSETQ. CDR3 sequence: CASSTASGGADTQYF. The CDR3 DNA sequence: TGCGCCAGCAGCACCGCTAGCGGGGGTGCAGATACGCAGTATTTT.

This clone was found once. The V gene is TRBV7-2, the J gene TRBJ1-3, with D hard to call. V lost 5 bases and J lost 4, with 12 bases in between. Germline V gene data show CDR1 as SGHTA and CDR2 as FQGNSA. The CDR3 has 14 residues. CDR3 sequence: CASSAYGSGNTIYF. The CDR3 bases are TGTGCCAGCAGCGCTTATGGTTCCGGAAACACCATATATTTT.

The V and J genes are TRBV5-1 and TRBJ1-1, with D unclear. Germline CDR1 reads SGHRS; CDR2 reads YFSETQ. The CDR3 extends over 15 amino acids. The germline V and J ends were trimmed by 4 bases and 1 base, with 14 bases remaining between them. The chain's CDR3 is CASSGRSATNTEAFF. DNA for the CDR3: TGCGCCAGCAGCGGACGGTCGGCGACGAACACTGAAGCTTTCTTT.

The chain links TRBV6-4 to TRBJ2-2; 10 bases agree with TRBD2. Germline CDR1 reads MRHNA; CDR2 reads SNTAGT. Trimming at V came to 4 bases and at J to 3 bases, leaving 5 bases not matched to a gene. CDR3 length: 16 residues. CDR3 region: CASSAASGGDTGELFF. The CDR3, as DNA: TGTGCCAGCAGTGCGGCTAGCGGGGGTGACACCGGGGAGCTGTTTTTT.

CDR3 sequence (DNA): TGTGCCAGCAGCTTGGCGGGGGGGCGCGAGCAGTACTTC. This gives the protein CASSLAGGREQYF. The chain employs TRBV7-8 and TRBJ2-7, with 9 bases identical to TRBD2. The CDR3 is 13 amino acids. CDR1 is SGHVS and CDR2 is FQNEAQ in the germline V gene. The J segment lost 6 bases and the V segment lost 3 bases, leaving 3 bases of the junction unmatched.

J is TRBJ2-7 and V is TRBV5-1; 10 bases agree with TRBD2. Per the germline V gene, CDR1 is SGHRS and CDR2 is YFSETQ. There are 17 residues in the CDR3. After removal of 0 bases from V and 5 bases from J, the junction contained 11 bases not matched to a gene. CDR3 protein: CASSLGGTLAGVDEQYF. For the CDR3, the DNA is TGCGCCAGCAGCTTGGGTGGGACTCTAGCGGGGGTGGACGAGCAGTACTTC.

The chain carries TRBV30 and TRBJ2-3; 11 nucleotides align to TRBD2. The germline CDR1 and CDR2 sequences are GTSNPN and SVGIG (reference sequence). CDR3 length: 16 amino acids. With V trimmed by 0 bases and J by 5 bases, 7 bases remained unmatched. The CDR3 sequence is CAWSVGLAGGVDTQYF. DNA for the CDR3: TGTGCCTGGAGTGTAGGCTTAGCGGGGGGGGTAGATACGCAGTATTTT. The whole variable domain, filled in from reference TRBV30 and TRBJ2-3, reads SQTIHQWPATLVQPVGSPLSLECTVEGTSNPNLYWYRQAAGRGLQLLFYSVGIGQISSEVPQNLSASRPQDRQFILSSKKLLLSDSGFYLCAWSVGLAGGVDTQYFGPGTRLTVL.

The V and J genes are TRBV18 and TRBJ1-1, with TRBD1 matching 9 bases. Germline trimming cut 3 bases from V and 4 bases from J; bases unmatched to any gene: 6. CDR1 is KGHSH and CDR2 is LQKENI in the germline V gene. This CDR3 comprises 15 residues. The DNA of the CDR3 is TGTGCCAGCTCACCTACACAGGGGGCGCCCACTGAAGCTTTCTTT. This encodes CASSPTQGAPTEAFF.

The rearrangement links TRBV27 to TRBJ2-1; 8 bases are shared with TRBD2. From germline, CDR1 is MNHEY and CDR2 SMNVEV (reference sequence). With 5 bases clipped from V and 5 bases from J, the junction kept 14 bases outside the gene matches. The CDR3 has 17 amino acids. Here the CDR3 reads CASSGWTSRYLDNEQFF. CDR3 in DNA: TGTGCCAGCAGTGGCTGGACTAGCCGATATCTTGACAATGAGCAGTTCTTC.

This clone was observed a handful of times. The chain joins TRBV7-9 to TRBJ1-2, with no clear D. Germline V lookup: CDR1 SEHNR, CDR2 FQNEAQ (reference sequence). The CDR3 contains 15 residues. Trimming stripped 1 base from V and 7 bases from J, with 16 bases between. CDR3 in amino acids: CASSLVRDASFGYTF. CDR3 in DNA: TGTGCCAGCAGCTTAGTCCGAGACGCCTCCTTTGGCTACACCTTC.